This T cell receptor beta chain was retrieved from a study of T cells after yellow fever vaccination. TCRdb re-called the 5' RACE reads through MiXCR, storing one row per CDR3 protein. The profile shows some 500,000 distinct CDR3 sequences, about 14% of them singletons. V shed 3 bases and J shed 3 bases, with 9 bases lying between them. The CDR3 totals 14 residues. Germline CDR1 and CDR2: MNHEY and SVGAGI. This clonotype was detected a few times. The V and J genes are TRBV6-5 and TRBJ1-3; a possible D gene is TRBD1 (5 bases). The sequencing here drew on PBMCs, taken on the day of the yellow fever booster vaccination. The TCR sequence derives from a man younger than 40 who received the YFV17D yellow fever vaccine. CDR3 sequence reads: CASSYGGDGNTIYF. The CDR3 nucleotides read TGTGCCAGCAGTTATGGGGGAGATGGAAACACCATATATTTT.